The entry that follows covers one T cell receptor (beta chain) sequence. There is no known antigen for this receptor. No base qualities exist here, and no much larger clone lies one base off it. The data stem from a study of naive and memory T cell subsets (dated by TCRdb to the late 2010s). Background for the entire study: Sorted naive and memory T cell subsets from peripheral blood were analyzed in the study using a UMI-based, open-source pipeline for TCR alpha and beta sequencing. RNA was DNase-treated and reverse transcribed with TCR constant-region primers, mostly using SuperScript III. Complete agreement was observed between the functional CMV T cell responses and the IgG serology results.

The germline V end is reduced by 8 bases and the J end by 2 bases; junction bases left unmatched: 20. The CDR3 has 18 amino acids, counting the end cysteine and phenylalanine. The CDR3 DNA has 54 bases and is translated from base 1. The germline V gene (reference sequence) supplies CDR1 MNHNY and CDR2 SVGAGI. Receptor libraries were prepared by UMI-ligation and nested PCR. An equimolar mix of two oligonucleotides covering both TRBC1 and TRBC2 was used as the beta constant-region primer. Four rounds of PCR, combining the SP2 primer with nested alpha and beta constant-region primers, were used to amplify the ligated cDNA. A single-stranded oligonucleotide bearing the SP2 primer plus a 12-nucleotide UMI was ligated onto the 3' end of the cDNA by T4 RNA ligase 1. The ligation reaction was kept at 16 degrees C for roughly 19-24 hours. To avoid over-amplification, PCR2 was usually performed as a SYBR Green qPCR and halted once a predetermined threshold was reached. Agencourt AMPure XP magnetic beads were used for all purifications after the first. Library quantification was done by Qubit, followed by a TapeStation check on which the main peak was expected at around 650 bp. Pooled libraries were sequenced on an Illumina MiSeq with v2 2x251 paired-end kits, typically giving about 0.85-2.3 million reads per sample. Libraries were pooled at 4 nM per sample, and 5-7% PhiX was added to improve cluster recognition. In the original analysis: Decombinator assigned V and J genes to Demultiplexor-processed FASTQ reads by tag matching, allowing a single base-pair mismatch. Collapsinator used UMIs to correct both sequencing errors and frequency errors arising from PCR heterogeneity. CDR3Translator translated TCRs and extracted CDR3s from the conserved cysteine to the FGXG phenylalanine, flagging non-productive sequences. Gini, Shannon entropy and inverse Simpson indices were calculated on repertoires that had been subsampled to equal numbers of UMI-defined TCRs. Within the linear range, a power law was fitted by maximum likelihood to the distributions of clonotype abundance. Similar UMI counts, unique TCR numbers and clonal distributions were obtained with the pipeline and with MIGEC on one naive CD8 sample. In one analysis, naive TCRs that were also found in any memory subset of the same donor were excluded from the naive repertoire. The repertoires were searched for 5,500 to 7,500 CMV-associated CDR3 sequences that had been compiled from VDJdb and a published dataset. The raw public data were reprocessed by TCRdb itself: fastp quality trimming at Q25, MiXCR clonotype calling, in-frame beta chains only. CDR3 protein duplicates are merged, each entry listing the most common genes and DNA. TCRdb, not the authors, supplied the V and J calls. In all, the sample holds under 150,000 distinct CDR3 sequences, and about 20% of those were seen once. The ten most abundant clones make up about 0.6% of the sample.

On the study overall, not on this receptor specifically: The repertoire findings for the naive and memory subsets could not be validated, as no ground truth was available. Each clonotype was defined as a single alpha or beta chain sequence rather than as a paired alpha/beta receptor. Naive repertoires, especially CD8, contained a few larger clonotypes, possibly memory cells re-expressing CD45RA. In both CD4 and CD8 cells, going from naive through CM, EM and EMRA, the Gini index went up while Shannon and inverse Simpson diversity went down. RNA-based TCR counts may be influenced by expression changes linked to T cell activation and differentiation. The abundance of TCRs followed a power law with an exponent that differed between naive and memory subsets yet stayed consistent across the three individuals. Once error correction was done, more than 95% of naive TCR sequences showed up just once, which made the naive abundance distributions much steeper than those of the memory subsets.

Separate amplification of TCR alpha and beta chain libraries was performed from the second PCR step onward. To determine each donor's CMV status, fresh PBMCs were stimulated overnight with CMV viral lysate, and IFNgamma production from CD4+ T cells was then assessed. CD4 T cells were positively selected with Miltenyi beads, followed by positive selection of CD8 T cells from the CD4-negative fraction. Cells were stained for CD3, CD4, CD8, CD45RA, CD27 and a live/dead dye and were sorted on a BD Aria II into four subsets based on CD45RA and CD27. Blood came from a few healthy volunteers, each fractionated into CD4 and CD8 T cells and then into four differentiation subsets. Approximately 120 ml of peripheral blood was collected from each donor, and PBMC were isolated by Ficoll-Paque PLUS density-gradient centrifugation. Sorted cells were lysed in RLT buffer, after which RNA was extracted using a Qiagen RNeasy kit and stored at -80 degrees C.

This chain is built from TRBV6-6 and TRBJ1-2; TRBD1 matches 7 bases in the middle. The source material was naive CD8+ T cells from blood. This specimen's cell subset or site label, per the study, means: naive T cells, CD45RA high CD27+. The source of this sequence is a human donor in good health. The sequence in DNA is TGTGCCAGCGGTCTTCCAGCGGGGACAGAGTATTCGAACTATGGCTACACCTTC. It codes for CASGLPAGTEYSNYGYTF.